The 14 T cell receptor beta chains below come from one sample, sequenced in a study of T cells after yellow fever vaccination. One entry per CDR3 protein, called by TCRdb with MiXCR from the 5' RACE reads. The sample yields about 240,000 distinct CDR3 sequences, about 7.1% seen once. This material consisted of CD4+ T cells sorted from PBMCs, taken 15 days after the yellow fever booster vaccination. These receptor sequences come from a man aged 25-45 years who received the YFV17D yellow fever vaccine.

The genes are TRBV3-1 and TRBJ2-5; D might be TRBD2 (6 bases). CDR1 LGHDT and CDR2 YNNKEL come from the germline V gene (reference sequence). Trimming took 7 bases from V and 13 from J, leaving 19 bases between them. CDR3 size: 12 residues. Here the CDR3 DNA reads TGTGCCAGCACCTTAGGCGGGGCGTATCCGTACTTC. This translates into CASTLGGAYPYF.

This clonotype was detected ten times or more. This chain joins TRBV5-6 and TRBJ2-1; TRBD2 agrees at 7 bases. Germline CDR1 and CDR2: SGHDT and YYEEEE. Trimming cost V 7 bases and J 3 bases; bases outside gene matches: 7. The CDR3 covers 14 residues. The CDR3 DNA sequence: TGTGCCAGCCGCGATGCGGGGGACTACAATGAGCAGTTCTTC. Translated: CASRDAGDYNEQFF.

The rearrangement uses TRBV5-1 and TRBJ2-1; D may match TRBD1 or TRBD2 (5 bases each). From germline, CDR1 is SGHRS and CDR2 YFSETQ. Trimming removed 2 bases at V and 4 bases at J, with 10 bases between. CDR3 length: 14 amino acids. CDR3 sequence reads: CASSFGDHYNEQFF. The DNA of the CDR3 is TGCGCCAGCAGCTTTGGGGACCATTACAATGAGCAGTTCTTC.

The V and J genes are TRBV4-2 and TRBJ2-2; 13 bases fit TRBD2. Germline trimming cut 4 bases from V and 6 bases from J; bases unmatched to any gene: 8. In germline, CDR1 is LGHNA, CDR2 YNFKEQ. The CDR3 length is 17 residues. In nucleotides, the CDR3 is TGTGCCAGCAGCCCTGGACTAGCGGGAGCCCCCCCCGGGGAGCTGTTTTTT. Translated, it gives CASSPGLAGAPPGELFF.

This clonotype showed up just a few times. The chain combines TRBV29-1 with TRBJ2-3; D could derive from TRBD1 or TRBD2 (5 bases each). The germline V gene encodes CDR1 SQVTM and CDR2 ANQGSEA. Deletions cut 6 bases from V and 3 bases from J, with 13 bases between. This CDR3 comprises 13 residues. The DNA for the CDR3 is TGCAGCGTCTGGGGGAGAGGGACAGATACGCAGTATTTT. This encodes CSVWGRGTDTQYF.

This clonotype was recorded a few times. The chain couples TRBV7-2 to TRBJ2-3; perhaps TRBD2 as D (7 bases). The germline V and J ends were trimmed by 4 bases and 5 bases, with 13 bases remaining between them. The CDR3 length is 14 residues. Per germline, CDR1 SGHTA and CDR2 FQGNSA. The CDR3 DNA reads as TGTGCCAGCAGCTCCGTGGGGGGGCTAGATACGCAGTATTTT. The encoded protein is CASSSVGGLDTQYF.

The sample holds many counts of this clonotype. J is TRBJ1-1 and V is TRBV29-1; no clear D gene. Trimming stripped 7 bases from V and 4 bases from J, with 19 bases between. The CDR3 sequence is 14 residues long. Per the germline V gene, CDR1 is SQVTM and CDR2 is ANQGSEA. CDR3 DNA sequence: TGCAGCGGTCTCTTCTGGGGTTCGGGCACTGAAGCTTTCTTT. This encodes CSGLFWGSGTEAFF.

This clonotype was observed a few times. The rearrangement uses TRBV6-5 and TRBJ1-6; D is uncertain. CDR3 length: 12 amino acids. Trimming removed 7 bases at V and 6 bases at J, with 7 bases between. The germline V gene has CDR1 MNHEY and CDR2 SVGAGI. The CDR3 region has the DNA TGTGCCAGCAAAGGACTTAATTCACCCCTCCACTTT. Its protein product is CASKGLNSPLHF.

The chain is built from TRBV7-8 and TRBJ2-1, with 7 positions matching TRBD1. Trimming removed 7 bases from V and 3 bases from J; junction bases left unmatched: 9. CDR3 size: 15 residues. Per the germline V gene, CDR1 is SGHVS and CDR2 is FQNEAQ. The CDR3 spells CASIPLRDSYNEQFF. Written as DNA, the CDR3 is TGTGCCAGCATCCCCCTCCGGGACAGCTACAATGAGCAGTTCTTC.

A few counts support this clonotype. J is TRBJ1-3 and V is TRBV6-5, with D unresolved. CDR1 is MNHEY, CDR2 SVGAGI, per germline. The CDR3 has 19 residues. Trimming removed 2 bases at V and 0 bases at J, with 20 bases between. The CDR3 DNA follows: TGTGCCAGCAGTTACACCCCCCCCCTGACCGCGGCCTCTGGAAACACCATATATTTT. Amino acids: CASSYTPPLTAASGNTIYF.

This chain uses TRBV27 with TRBJ1-2; no clear D. V was trimmed by 2 bases and J by 2 bases, leaving 12 bases between them. Germline-derived CDR1 and CDR2 are MNHEY and SMNVEV (reference sequence). The CDR3 sequence is 15 residues long. CDR3 loop: CASSLIGLSNYGYTF. In DNA, the CDR3 is TGTGCCAGCAGTTTAATCGGGTTGAGCAACTATGGCTACACCTTC.

The table lists this clonotype with a few counts. The CDR3 DNA reads as TGCAGCGTCCACAGGGGAGGGACCTACGAGCAGTACTTC. Protein sequence: CSVHRGGTYEQYF. The chain uses TRBV29-1 and TRBJ2-7; D may correspond to TRBD1 or TRBD2 (7 bases each). This CDR3 has 13 amino acids. V lost 6 bases to trimming and J lost 2 bases, with 14 bases between them. Germline CDR1 and CDR2: SQVTM and ANQGSEA.

J is TRBJ2-7 and V is TRBV7-2; TRBD1 matches at 11 bases. CDR1 is SGHTA and CDR2 is FQGNSA in the germline V gene. Losses at the gene ends were 5 bases for V and 9 bases for J; bases not matched to a gene: 12. The CDR3 has 15 residues. CDR3 nucleotides: TGTGCCAGCAGCCCAGGACAGGGGGCGCATTGGTTGCAGTACTTC. This translates into CASSPGQGAHWLQYF.

This clonotype was seen many times. The chain combines TRBV18 with TRBJ2-3; D is undetermined. In germline, CDR1 is KGHSH, CDR2 LQKENI. CDR3 length: 13 amino acids. Trimming removed 3 bases from V and 4 bases from J, with 8 bases in between. CDR3 sequence reads: CASSPGSSDTQYF. The DNA for the CDR3 is TGTGCCAGCTCACCGGGGTCGTCAGATACGCAGTATTTT.